The text below deals with one T cell receptor (beta chain). This clone is a singleton in its sample. The clone's antigen remains unknown. No base-level quality is on record; no much larger clone is a single base apart. Libraries were built with the immunoSEQ multiplex PCR assay. The hsTCRB Kit was used according to the manufacturer's protocol to amplify rearranged TCR beta chain sequences. Sequencing of TCRB libraries was carried out on an Illumina MiSeq. The authors' analysis ran thus. The kit vendor's proprietary platform handled demultiplexing, trimming and gene mapping. Not all clones reach the TCRdb copy of this immuneACCESS table, which keeps in-frame sequences only. Checked studies attribute under half of the gap to unresolved V genes and leave the rest unexplained. V and J calls and clone size are given by that table; D and trimming were obtained from the DNA. In this sample the table shows roughly 41,000 clones, just under 95% of which occur a single time. About 18% of the sample is held by the ten biggest clonotypes.

These data are taken from a study of a mutant IDH1 vaccine in newly diagnosed glioma (dated by TCRdb to the early 2020s). Some background on the complete study: The approximately 33 treated patients were around 62% male and around 40% female, with a mean age of approximately 38 years. Before enrollment, patients had received standard therapy of radiotherapy alone, temozolomide alone, or radiochemotherapy with temozolomide; most received the combination. Peripheral blood samples were drawn at six visits, namely V03 (baseline), V05, V07, V10, V12 and V13. Longitudinal TCRB deep sequencing was done for 25 treated patients, wherever samples were available for exploratory analyses. Results and caveats for the whole study, not just this receptor: Immune responses induced by the vaccine were seen in approximately 93% of patients across multiple MHC alleles. Selection of PBMC samples for TCRB deep sequencing was based on availability. No apparent relationship was observed between pseudoprogression and alterations in the top peripheral T cell clonotypes detected by TCRB sequencing. It was noted by the authors that analyses of patient blood samples could not be reproduced owing to sample limitations.

This sample's time point label indicates: baseline, week 1 (first vaccination visit). The sample's treatment or condition label, decoded: pre-vaccination baseline after standard-of-care therapy. The donors had newly diagnosed IDH1-mutant astrocytomas of WHO grade 3 or 4 that showed loss of nuclear ATRX. The samples were drawn from NOA16, a multicentre, single-arm, open-label phase I trial in Germany that tested a mutant IDH1 peptide vaccine in humans for the first time. Visit V03 blood draws served as the baseline sample for immunogenicity testing. Genomic DNA for TCRB sequencing was isolated from EDTA blood with the DNeasy Blood and Tissue Kit. The CDR3 runs 17 amino acids, cysteine and phenylalanine included. The sequence is cut down to CDR3 DNA, 51 bases in frame from base 1. V ends up 6 bases short and J 7 bases short, with an unmatched junction base count of 18. The germline V gene sets CDR1 to MDHEN and CDR2 to SYDVKM.

The chain is encoded by TRBV28 joined to TRBJ1-2, with 9 bases matching TRBD1. The sequence was collected from a man younger than 35 with glioma. The source was PBMCs, collected from a glioma patient treated with radiotherapy, temozolomide or both. The CDR3 protein sequence reads: CASRVPGQGPGAFGYTF. The base sequence is TGTGCCAGCAGAGTCCCGGGACAGGGACCAGGAGCTTTTGGCTACACCTTC.